This T cell receptor (beta chain) was sequenced in a study of T cell repertoires in cytomegalovirus infection. About the research overall: Public TCR beta signature analysis indicated the presence of both CMV infection and matching HLA type.

MiXCR, applied by TCRdb to the reads, yields one record per CDR3 protein. Of approximately 250,000 distinct CDR3 sequences in the sample, more than 9% were seen once. This clonotype came up a few times. Antigen specificity is unknown. The length of the CDR3 is 14 residues. Per germline, CDR1 SNHLY and CDR2 FYNNEI. Trimming removed 3 bases at V and 4 bases at J, with 12 bases between. Notes on the study in general: CMV carriers with the relevant HLA were identified by cumulative public TCR beta family frequency. HLA-C-restricted CMV-specific TCR beta clonotypes were dominant in the ex vivo response.

This receptor was taken from a human donor in good health (CMV status not recorded). Some clones in this sample may be carry-over from other donors' samples. The chain recombines TRBV2 with TRBJ1-1, with D perhaps matching TRBD1 (6 bases). What was sequenced was PBMCs. CDR3 sequence reads: CASSEDSSLTEAFF. CDR3 coding DNA: TGTGCCAGCAGTGAGGACAGTTCCCTCACTGAAGCTTTCTTT.